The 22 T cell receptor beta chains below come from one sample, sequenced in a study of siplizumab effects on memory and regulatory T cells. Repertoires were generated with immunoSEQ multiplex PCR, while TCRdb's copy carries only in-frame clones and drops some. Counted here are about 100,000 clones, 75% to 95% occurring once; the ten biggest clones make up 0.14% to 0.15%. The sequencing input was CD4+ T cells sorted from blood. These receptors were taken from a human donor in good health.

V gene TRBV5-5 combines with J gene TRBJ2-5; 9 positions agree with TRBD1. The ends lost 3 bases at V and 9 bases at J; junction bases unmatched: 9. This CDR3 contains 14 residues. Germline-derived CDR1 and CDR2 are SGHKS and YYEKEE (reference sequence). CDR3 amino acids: CASSSGTGIAAQYF. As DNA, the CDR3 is TGTGCCAGCAGCTCGGGGACAGGGATCGCGGCCCAGTACTTC.

CDR3 DNA sequence: TGTGCCAGCAGTTCGCTCAGGGGCGTGAACACTGAAGCTTTCTTT. It codes for CASSSLRGVNTEAFF. J is TRBJ1-1 and V is TRBV28; maybe TRBD1 (6 bases). Germline V gene lookup returns CDR1 MDHEN and CDR2 SYDVKM. CDR3 length equals 15 residues. The V end was cut by 4 bases, the J end by 0 bases, with 12 bases between.

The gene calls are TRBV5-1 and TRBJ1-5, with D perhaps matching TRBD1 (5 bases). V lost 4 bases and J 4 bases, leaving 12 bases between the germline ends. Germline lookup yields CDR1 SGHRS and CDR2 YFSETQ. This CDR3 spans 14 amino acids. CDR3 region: CASSRDSLNQPQHF. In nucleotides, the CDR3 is TGCGCCAGCAGCCGGGACTCTCTTAATCAGCCCCAGCATTTT.

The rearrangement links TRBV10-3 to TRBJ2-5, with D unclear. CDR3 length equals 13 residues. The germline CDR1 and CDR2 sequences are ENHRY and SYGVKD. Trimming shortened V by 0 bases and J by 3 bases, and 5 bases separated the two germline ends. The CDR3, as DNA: TGTGCCATCAGTGAGTCGATAAAAGAGACCCAGTACTTC. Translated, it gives CAISESIKETQYF.

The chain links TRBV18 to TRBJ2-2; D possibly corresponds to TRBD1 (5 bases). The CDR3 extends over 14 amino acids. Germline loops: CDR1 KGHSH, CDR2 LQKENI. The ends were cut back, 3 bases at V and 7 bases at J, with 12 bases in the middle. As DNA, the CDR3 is TGTGCCAGCTCACCGTCCAGGGAAGTCGGGGAGCTGTTTTTT. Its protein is CASSPSREVGELFF.

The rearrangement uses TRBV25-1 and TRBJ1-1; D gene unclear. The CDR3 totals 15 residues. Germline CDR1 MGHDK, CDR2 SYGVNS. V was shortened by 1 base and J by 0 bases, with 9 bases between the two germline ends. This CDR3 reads CASSESGLLNTEAFF. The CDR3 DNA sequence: TGTGCCAGCAGTGAATCCGGGCTCCTGAACACTGAAGCTTTCTTT.

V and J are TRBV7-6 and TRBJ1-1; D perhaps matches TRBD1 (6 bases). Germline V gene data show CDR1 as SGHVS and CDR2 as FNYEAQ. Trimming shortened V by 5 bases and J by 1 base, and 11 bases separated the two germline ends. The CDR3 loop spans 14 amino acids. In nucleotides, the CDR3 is TGTGCCAGCAGCCCGGGACACCAGAACACTGAAGCTTTCTTT. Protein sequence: CASSPGHQNTEAFF.

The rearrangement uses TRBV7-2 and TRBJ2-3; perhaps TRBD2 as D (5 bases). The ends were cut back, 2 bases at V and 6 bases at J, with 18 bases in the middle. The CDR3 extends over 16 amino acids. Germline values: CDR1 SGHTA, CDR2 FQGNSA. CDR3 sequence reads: CASSLLGSGLVDTQYF. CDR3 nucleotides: TGTGCCAGCAGCTTATTAGGGAGCGGACTGGTGGATACGCAGTATTTT.

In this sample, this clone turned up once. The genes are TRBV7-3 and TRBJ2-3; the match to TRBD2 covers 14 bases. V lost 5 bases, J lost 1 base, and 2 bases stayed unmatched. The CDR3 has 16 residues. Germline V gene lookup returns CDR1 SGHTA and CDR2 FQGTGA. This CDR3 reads CASSQGLAGGTDTQYF. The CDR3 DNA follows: TGTGCCAGCAGCCAGGGACTAGCGGGGGGCACAGATACGCAGTATTTT.

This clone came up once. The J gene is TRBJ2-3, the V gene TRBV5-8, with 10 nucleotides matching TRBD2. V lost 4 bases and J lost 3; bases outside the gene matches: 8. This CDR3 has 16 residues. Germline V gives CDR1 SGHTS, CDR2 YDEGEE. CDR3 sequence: CASSPGASGGTDTQYF. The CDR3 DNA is TGTGCCAGCAGCCCCGGGGCTAGCGGGGGAACAGATACGCAGTATTTT.

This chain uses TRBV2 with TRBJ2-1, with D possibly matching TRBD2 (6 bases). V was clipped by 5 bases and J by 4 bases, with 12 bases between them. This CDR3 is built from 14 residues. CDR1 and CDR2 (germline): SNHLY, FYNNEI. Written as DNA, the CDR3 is TGTGCCAGCAGTAAGGGACTCGCTTACAATGAGCAGTTCTTC. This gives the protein CASSKGLAYNEQFF.

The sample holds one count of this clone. The chain's CDR3 is CASSQDPGAGYTF. In DNA form, the CDR3 reads TGCGCCAGCAGCCAAGATCCCGGCGCGGGCTACACCTTC. The rearrangement joins TRBV4-3 to TRBJ1-2; D remains ambiguous. Per the germline V gene, CDR1 is LGHNA and CDR2 is YSLEER. The CDR3 contains 13 residues. The germline V and J ends were trimmed by 0 bases and 8 bases, with 10 bases remaining between them.

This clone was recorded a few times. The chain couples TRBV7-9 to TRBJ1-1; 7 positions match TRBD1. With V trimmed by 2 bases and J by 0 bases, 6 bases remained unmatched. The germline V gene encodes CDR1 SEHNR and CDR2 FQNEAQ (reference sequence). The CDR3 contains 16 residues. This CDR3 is CASSLSPGTVNTEAFF. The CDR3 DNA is TGTGCCAGCAGCTTAAGTCCCGGGACAGTGAACACTGAAGCTTTCTTT.

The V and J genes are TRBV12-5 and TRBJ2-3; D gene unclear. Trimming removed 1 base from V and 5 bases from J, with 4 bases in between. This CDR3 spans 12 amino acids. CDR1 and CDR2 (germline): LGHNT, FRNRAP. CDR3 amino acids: CASGLGEDTQYF. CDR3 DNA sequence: TGTGCTAGTGGTTTGGGGGAAGATACGCAGTATTTT.

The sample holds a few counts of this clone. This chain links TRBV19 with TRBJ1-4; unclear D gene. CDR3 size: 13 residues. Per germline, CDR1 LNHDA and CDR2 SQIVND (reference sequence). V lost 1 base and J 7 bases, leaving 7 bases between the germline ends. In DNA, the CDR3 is TGTGCCAGTAGTATAGCGGTGGGTGAAAAACTGTTTTTT. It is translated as CASSIAVGEKLFF. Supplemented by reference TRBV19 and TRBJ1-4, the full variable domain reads DGGITQSPKYLFRKEGQNVTLSCEQNLNHDAMYWYRQDPGQGLRLIYYSQIVNDFQKGDIAEGYSVSREKKESFPLTVTSAQKNPTAFYLCASSIAVGEKLFFGSGTQLSVL.

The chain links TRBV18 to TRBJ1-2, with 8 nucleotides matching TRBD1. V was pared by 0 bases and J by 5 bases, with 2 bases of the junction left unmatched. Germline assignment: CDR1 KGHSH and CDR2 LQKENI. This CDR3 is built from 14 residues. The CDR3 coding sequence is TGTGCCAGCTCACCACCGGGACAGGCGTATGGCTACACCTTC. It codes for CASSPPGQAYGYTF.

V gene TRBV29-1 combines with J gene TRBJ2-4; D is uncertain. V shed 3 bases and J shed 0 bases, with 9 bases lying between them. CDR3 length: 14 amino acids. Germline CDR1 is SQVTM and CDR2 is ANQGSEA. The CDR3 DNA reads TGCAGCGTTGAGTCGGCTACAGCCAAAAACATTCAGTACTTC. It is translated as CSVESATAKNIQYF.

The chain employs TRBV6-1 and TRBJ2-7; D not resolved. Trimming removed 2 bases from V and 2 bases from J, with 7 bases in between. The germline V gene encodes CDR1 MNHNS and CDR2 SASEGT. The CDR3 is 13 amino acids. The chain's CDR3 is CASSELFPYEQYF. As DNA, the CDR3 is TGTGCCAGCAGTGAACTTTTCCCCTACGAGCAGTACTTC.

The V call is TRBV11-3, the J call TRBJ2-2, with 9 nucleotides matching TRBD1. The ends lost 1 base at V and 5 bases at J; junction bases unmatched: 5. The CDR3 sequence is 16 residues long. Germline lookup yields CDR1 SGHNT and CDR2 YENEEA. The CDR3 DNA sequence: TGTGCCAGCAGCTTAGGGACAGGGGCCTCAACCGGGGAGCTGTTTTTT. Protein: CASSLGTGASTGELFF.

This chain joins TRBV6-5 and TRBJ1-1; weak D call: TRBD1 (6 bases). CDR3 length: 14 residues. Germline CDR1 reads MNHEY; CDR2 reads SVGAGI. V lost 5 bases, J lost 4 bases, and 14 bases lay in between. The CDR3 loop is CASSHYTGSTEAFF. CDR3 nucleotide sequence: TGTGCCAGCAGTCACTACACAGGGAGCACTGAAGCTTTCTTT.

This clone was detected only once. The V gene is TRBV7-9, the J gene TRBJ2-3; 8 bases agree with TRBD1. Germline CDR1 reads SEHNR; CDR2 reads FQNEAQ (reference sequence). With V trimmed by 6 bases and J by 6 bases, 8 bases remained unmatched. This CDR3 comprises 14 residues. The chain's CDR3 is CASSRDRSRDTQYF. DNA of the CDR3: TGTGCCAGCAGTCGGGACAGGTCCCGCGATACGCAGTATTTT.

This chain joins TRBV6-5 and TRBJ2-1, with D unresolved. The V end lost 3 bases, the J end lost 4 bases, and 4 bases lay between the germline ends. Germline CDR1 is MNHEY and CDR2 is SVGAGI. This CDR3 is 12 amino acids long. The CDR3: CASSYRYNEQFF. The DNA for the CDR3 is TGTGCCAGCAGTTATAGGTACAATGAGCAGTTCTTC.